Each of the 18 T cell receptor beta chains below was sequenced from the same sample in a study of blood T cell repertoires in COVID-19. Profiling relied on immunoSEQ multiplex PCR, and the TCRdb table lists in-frame clones only, not all of them. Here the sample spans under 300,000 clones, about nine tenths being singletons. Material: PBMCs or T cells enriched from blood (not recorded which). All receptors derive from a woman aged 55-70 years who had recovered from COVID-19.

This chain uses TRBV7-9 with TRBJ2-7, with D unresolved. Trimming left V 2 bases short and J 2 bases short, with 10 bases between. Germline CDR1 is SEHNR and CDR2 is FQNEAQ (reference sequence). The CDR3 consists of 14 residues. The CDR3, as DNA: TGTGCCAGCAGCTTACGAGTCTTCCCCTACGAGCAGTACTTC. Protein: CASSLRVFPYEQYF.

CDR3 sequence reads: CASSPPTAGHYGYTF. Here the CDR3 DNA reads TGTGCCAGCTCACCACCCACCGCAGGGCACTATGGCTACACCTTC. The genes are TRBV18 and TRBJ1-2; a weak D match, TRBD1 (5 bases). With 0 bases removed from V and 3 bases from J, the gap between germline ends came to 11 bases. The CDR3 covers 15 residues. The V gene's germline CDR1 is KGHSH and CDR2 LQKENI.

J is TRBJ2-5 and V is TRBV7-2; D possibly corresponds to TRBD1 (7 bases). V lost 5 bases, J lost 4 bases, and 14 bases lay in between. This CDR3 spans 14 amino acids. Per the germline V gene, CDR1 is SGHTA and CDR2 is FQGNSA. The CDR3 sequence is CASSQGGLRETQYF. For the CDR3, the DNA is TGTGCCAGCAGCCAGGGGGGTCTTCGAGAGACCCAGTACTTC.

The J gene is TRBJ1-1, the V gene TRBV9; D is unclear. The CDR3 sequence is 14 residues long. V was pared by 6 bases and J by 0 bases, with 12 bases between. Germline V lookup: CDR1 SGDLS, CDR2 YYNGEE. The chain's CDR3 is CASTAGTMNTEAFF. The CDR3 DNA reads as TGTGCCAGCACAGCAGGAACGATGAACACTGAAGCTTTCTTT.

This chain joins TRBV6-5 and TRBJ2-1; 11 positions agree with TRBD2. V dropped 6 bases and J dropped 5; count of bases not matched to a gene: 0. From germline, CDR1 is MNHEY and CDR2 SVGAGI. This CDR3 has 13 residues. The CDR3 is CASRLAGDNEQFF. CDR3 nucleotide sequence: TGTGCCAGCAGACTAGCGGGGGACAATGAGCAGTTCTTC.

The V call is TRBV5-1, the J call TRBJ2-7, with 8 bases that match TRBD2. The germline CDR1 and CDR2 sequences are SGHRS and YFSETQ. Losses at the gene ends were 0 bases for V and 6 bases for J; bases not matched to a gene: 8. The CDR3 consists of 15 residues. The CDR3 DNA sequence: TGCGCCAGCAGCTTGGCCCTAGCGGGTCTTTCCGAGCAGTACTTC. Encoded protein: CASSLALAGLSEQYF.

The J gene is TRBJ2-2, the V gene TRBV5-1; 8 nucleotides agree with TRBD2. The germline V gene encodes CDR1 SGHRS and CDR2 YFSETQ. Trimming removed 4 bases from V and 7 bases from J; junction bases left unmatched: 12. CDR3 length equals 16 residues. In DNA, the CDR3 is TGCGCCAGCAGCCGCCAGACTTCGGGAGGGGACGGGGAGCTGTTTTTT. Amino acids: CASSRQTSGGDGELFF. Supplemented by reference TRBV5-1 and TRBJ2-2, the full variable domain reads KAGVTQTPRYLIKTRGQQVTLSCSPISGHRSVSWYQQTPGQGLQFLFEYFSETQRNKGNFPGRFSGRQFSNSRSEMNVSTLELGDSALYLCASSRQTSGGDGELFFGEGSRLTVL.

Only one count was recorded for this clone. One end of the junction is discordant with germline, which a read error may explain. The V and J genes are TRBV28 and TRBJ2-1; possibly TRBD2 for D (6 bases). The CDR3 has 12 amino acids. Germline V gene sequence: CDR1 MDHEN, CDR2 SYDVKM. In DNA form, the CDR3 reads TGTGCCAGCAGTCGGGGGACTTTATTACCGATCTTC. Its translation is CASSRGTLLPIF.

This rearrangement joins TRBV7-2 to TRBJ1-2; D is ambiguous. Trimming left V 3 bases short and J 4 bases short, with 9 bases between. The CDR3 totals 13 residues. Germline lookup yields CDR1 SGHTA and CDR2 FQGNSA. The CDR3 sequence is CASSLITAYGYTF. The DNA of the CDR3 is TGTGCCAGCAGCTTGATAACAGCCTATGGCTACACCTTC.

The chain carries TRBV7-6 and TRBJ2-1; TRBD2 matches 7 bases. Trimming took 6 bases from V and 5 from J; bases not matched to a gene: 13. Germline V gene lookup returns CDR1 SGHVS and CDR2 FNYEAQ. There are 16 residues in the CDR3. The CDR3, as DNA: TGTGCCAGCAGTTTCGGAGCGGCTAGCGGAAACAATGAGCAGTTCTTC. It is translated as CASSFGAASGNNEQFF.

The rearrangement joins TRBV30 to TRBJ2-7; possible D gene TRBD1, 6 bases. Germline values: CDR1 GTSNPN, CDR2 SVGIG (reference sequence). CDR3 length: 13 residues. The V end lost 3 bases, the J end lost 4 bases, and 13 bases lay between the germline ends. The CDR3 DNA reads TGTGCCTGGAGGCAGGGGTTCTTGTACGAGCAGTACTTC. The encoded protein is CAWRQGFLYEQYF.

The V and J genes are TRBV28 and TRBJ2-7, with 8 bases matching TRBD2. Germline CDR1 reads MDHEN; CDR2 reads SYDVKM. The CDR3 covers 12 residues. The junction had 1 base not matched to a gene; V was cut back by 5 bases and J by 4 bases. The CDR3 sequence: CASSRLAYEQYF. The CDR3 nucleotides read TGTGCCAGCAGTCGACTAGCGTACGAGCAGTACTTC. The variable domain in full, completed from reference TRBV28 and TRBJ2-7, reads DVKVTQSSRYLVKRTGEKVFLECVQDMDHENMFWYRQDPGLGLRLIYFSYDVKMKEKGDIPEGYSVSREKKERFSLILESASTNQTSMYLCASSRLAYEQYFGPGTRLTVT.

V usage is TRBV15 and J usage is TRBJ2-1; 7 bases align to TRBD2. Germline CDR1 is LNHNV and CDR2 is YYDKDF (reference sequence). Germline trimming cut 5 bases from V and 8 bases from J; bases unmatched to any gene: 15. The CDR3 is 16 amino acids. As DNA, the CDR3 is TGTGCCACCAGCGGGCGGGGGATAGGGAGTATAGATGAGCAGTTCTTC. Amino acids: CATSGRGIGSIDEQFF.

The gene calls are TRBV3-1 (or the pseudogene TRBV3-2) and TRBJ2-1; the match to TRBD2 covers 11 bases. The J segment lost 4 bases and the V segment lost 5 bases, leaving 7 bases of the junction unmatched. The CDR3 totals 16 residues. CDR1 and CDR2 from the germline V gene are LGHDT and YNNKEL (reference sequence). The CDR3 loop reads CASSFSGRAMYNEQFF. In DNA, the CDR3 is TGTGCCAGCAGCTTTAGCGGGAGGGCGATGTACAATGAGCAGTTCTTC.

V usage is TRBV2 and J usage is TRBJ2-1; TRBD2 aligns across 13 bases. The trim removed 4 bases at V and 8 bases at J, leaving 11 bases unmatched. Germline loops: CDR1 SNHLY, CDR2 FYNNEI. The length of the CDR3 is 17 residues. The CDR3 DNA is TGTGCCAGCAGTGGAAACGGACTAGCGGGAGTATTCTATGAGCAGTTCTTC. Its protein product is CASSGNGLAGVFYEQFF.

This sequence joins TRBV5-6 and TRBJ2-3; 12 nucleotides match TRBD2. Germline V gene lookup returns CDR1 SGHDT and CDR2 YYEEEE. The length of the CDR3 is 17 residues. Trimming removed 0 bases from V and 2 bases from J; junction bases left unmatched: 4. The CDR3: CASSLAGTSGFTDTQYF. In DNA form, the CDR3 reads TGTGCCAGCAGCTTGGCTGGGACTAGCGGGTTCACAGATACGCAGTATTTT.

This rearrangement joins TRBV7-8 to TRBJ1-5; maybe TRBD1 (5 bases). The CDR3 extends over 14 amino acids. Between the trimmed V and J ends, which lost 5 bases and 5 bases, there was a span of 13 bases. The germline V gene encodes CDR1 SGHVS and CDR2 FQNEAQ. The CDR3 region is CASSPQGWDQPQHF. The CDR3 bases are TGTGCCAGCAGCCCGCAGGGTTGGGATCAGCCCCAGCATTTT.

The chain combines TRBV5-1 with TRBJ1-2; D remains ambiguous. The CDR3 contains 15 residues. The germline V gene has CDR1 SGHRS and CDR2 YFSETQ. V lost 0 bases and J lost 4, with 13 bases in between. The CDR3 nucleotides are TGCGCCAGCAGCTTGGGGCCCGCAGCGGCCTATGGCTACACCTTC. It encodes CASSLGPAAAYGYTF. The full variable domain, in which reference TRBV5-1 and TRBJ1-2 provide the parts outside the CDR3, is KAGVTQTPRYLIKTRGQQVTLSCSPISGHRSVSWYQQTPGQGLQFLFEYFSETQRNKGNFPGRFSGRQFSNSRSEMNVSTLELGDSALYLCASSLGPAAAYGYTFGSGTRLTVV.